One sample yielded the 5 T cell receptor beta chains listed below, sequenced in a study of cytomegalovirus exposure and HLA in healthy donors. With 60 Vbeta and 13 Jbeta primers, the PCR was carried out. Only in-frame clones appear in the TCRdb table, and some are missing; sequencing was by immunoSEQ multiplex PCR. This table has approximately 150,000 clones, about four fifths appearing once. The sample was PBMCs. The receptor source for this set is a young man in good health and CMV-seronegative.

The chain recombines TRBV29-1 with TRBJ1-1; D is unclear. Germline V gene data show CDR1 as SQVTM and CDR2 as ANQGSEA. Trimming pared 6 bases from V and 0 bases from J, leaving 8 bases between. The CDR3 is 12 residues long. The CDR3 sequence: CSVTRMNTEAFF. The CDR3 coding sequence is TGCAGCGTCACAAGAATGAACACTGAAGCTTTCTTT.

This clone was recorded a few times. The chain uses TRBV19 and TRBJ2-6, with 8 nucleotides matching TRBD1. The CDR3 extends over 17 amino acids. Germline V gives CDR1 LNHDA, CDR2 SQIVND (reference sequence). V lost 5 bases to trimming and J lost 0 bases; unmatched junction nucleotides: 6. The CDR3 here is CASSFQGASSGANVLTF. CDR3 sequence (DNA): TGTGCCAGTAGTTTTCAGGGGGCGAGCTCTGGGGCCAACGTCCTGACTTTC.

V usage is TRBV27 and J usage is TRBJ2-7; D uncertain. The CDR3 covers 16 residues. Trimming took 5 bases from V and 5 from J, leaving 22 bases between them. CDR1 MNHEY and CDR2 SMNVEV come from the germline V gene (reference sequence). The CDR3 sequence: CASSAERAPNEDEQYF. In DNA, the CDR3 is TGTGCCAGCAGTGCCGAACGTGCGCCGAATGAGGACGAGCAGTACTTC.

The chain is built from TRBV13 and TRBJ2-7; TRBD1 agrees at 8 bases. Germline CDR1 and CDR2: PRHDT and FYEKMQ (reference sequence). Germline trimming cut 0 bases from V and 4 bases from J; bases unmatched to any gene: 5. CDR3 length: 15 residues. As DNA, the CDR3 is TGTGCCAGCAGCTTAGGCGTGACAGGGGTTTACGAGCAGTACTTC. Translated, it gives CASSLGVTGVYEQYF. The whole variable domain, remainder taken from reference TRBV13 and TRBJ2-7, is AAGVIQSPRHLIKEKRETATLKCYPIPRHDTVYWYQQGPGQDPQFLISFYEKMQSDKGSIPDRFSAQQFSDYHSELNMSSLELGDSALYFCASSLGVTGVYEQYFGPGTRLTVT.

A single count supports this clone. The CDR3 reads CASSDQSSFTGELFF. The CDR3 DNA reads as TGTGCCAGCAGTGATCAATCCAGTTTCACCGGGGAGCTGTTTTTT. The chain couples TRBV2 to TRBJ2-2; D is ambiguous. The ends were cut back, 3 bases at V and 4 bases at J, with 12 bases in the middle. Per the germline V gene, CDR1 is SNHLY and CDR2 is FYNNEI. The CDR3 contains 15 residues.